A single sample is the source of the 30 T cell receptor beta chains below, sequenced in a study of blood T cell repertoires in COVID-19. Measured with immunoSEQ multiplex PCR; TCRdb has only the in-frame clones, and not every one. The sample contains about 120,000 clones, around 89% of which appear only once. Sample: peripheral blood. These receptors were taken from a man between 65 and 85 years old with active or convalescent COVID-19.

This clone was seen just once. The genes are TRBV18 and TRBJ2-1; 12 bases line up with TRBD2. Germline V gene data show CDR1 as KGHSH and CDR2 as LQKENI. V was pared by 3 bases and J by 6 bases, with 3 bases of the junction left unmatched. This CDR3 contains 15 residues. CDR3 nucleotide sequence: TGTGCCAGCTCACCCGGACTAGCGGGACTCAATGAGCAGTTCTTC. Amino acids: CASSPGLAGLNEQFF.

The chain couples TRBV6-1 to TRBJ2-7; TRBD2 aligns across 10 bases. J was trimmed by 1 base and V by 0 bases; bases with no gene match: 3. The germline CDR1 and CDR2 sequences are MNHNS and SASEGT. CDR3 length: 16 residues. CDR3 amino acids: CASSEAGSGRSYEQYF. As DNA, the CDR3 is TGTGCCAGCAGTGAAGCAGGTAGCGGGAGGTCCTACGAGCAGTACTTC.

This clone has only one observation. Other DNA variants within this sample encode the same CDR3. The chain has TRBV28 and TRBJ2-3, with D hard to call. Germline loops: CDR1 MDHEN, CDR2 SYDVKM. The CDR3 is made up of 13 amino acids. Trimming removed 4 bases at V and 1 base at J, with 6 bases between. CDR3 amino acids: CASSYPGTDTQYF. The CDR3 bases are TGTGCCAGCAGTTACCCAGGCACAGATACGCAGTATTTT. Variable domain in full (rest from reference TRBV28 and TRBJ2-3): DVKVTQSSRYLVKRTGEKVFLECVQDMDHENMFWYRQDPGLGLRLIYFSYDVKMKEKGDIPEGYSVSREKKERFSLILESASTNQTSMYLCASSYPGTDTQYFGPGTRLTVL.

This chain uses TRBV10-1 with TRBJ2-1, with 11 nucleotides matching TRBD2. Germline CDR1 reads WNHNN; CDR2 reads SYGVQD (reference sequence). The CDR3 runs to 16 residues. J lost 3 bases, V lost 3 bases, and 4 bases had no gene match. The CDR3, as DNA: TGCGCCAGCAGTGAAAGAGGGACTAGCGGCTACAATGAGCAGTTCTTC. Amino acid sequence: CASSERGTSGYNEQFF.

The CDR3 here is CASSPTSSQETQYF. The CDR3 bases are TGTGCCAGTAGCCCAACTAGTTCTCAAGAGACCCAGTACTTC. The chain uses TRBV19 and TRBJ2-5, with a possible D match to TRBD2 (5 bases). Germline V gives CDR1 LNHDA, CDR2 SQIVND (reference sequence). Trimming pared 6 bases from V and 2 bases from J, leaving 13 bases between. This CDR3 comprises 14 residues.

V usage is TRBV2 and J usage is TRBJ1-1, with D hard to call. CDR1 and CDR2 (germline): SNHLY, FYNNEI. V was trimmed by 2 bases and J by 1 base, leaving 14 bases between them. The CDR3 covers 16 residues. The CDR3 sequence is CASSERFPRTNTEAFF. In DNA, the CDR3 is TGTGCCAGCAGTGAAAGGTTCCCTAGAACGAACACTGAAGCTTTCTTT.

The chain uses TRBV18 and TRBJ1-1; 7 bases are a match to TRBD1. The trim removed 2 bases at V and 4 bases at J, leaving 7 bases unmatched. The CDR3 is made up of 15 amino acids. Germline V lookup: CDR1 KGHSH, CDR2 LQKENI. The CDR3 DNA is TGTGCCAGCTCACCAGCGTCGGACAGGCCCACTGAAGCTTTCTTT. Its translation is CASSPASDRPTEAFF.

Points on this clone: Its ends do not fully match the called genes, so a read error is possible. The CDR3 sequence: CASTLDQRGTVLFF. CDR3 bases: TGTGCCAGCACCTTAGATCAGCGGGGCACCGTTCTGTTTTTT. The V call is TRBV7-8, the J call TRBJ2-2; 7 bases map to TRBD2. The length of the CDR3 is 14 residues. Germline CDR1 is SGHVS and CDR2 is FQNEAQ.

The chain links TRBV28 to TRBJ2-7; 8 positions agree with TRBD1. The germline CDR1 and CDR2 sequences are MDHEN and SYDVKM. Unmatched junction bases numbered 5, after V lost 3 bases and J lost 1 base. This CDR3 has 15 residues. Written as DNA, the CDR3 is TGTGCCAGCAGTTTGGACCAGGGGGCGTCCTACGAGCAGTACTTC. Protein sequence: CASSLDQGASYEQYF.

The CDR3 is CASSFDRGSTDTQYF. The CDR3 DNA follows: TGTGCCAGCAGTTTTGACAGGGGTAGCACAGATACGCAGTATTTT. The V gene is TRBV27, the J gene TRBJ2-3; 8 positions agree with TRBD1. V lost 3 bases to trimming and J lost 0 bases; unmatched junction nucleotides: 2. Germline V gene lookup returns CDR1 MNHEY and CDR2 SMNVEV (reference sequence). This CDR3 spans 15 amino acids.

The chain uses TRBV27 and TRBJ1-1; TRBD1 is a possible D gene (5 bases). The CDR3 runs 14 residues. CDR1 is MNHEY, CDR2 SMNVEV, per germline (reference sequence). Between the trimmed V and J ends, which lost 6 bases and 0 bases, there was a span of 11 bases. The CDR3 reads CASRMGLLNTEAFF. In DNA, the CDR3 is TGTGCCAGCAGGATGGGACTGCTGAACACTGAAGCTTTCTTT.

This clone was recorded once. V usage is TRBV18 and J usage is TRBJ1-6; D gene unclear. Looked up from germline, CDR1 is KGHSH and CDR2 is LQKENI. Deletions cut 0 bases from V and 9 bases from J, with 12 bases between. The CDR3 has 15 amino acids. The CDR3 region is CASSPPSAGASPLHF. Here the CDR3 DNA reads TGTGCCAGCTCACCACCGTCGGCGGGAGCTTCACCCCTCCACTTT.

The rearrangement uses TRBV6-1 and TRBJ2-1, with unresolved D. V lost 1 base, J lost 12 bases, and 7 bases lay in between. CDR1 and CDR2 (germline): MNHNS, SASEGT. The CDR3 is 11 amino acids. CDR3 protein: CASSEDVAQFF. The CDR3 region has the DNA TGTGCCAGCAGTGAAGATGTGGCGCAGTTCTTC.

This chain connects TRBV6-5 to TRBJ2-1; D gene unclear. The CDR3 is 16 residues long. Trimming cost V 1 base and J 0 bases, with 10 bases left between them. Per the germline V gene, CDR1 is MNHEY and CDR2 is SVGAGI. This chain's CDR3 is CASSYFPSSSYNEQFF. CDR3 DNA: TGTGCCAGCAGTTACTTTCCCTCTAGCTCCTACAATGAGCAGTTCTTC.

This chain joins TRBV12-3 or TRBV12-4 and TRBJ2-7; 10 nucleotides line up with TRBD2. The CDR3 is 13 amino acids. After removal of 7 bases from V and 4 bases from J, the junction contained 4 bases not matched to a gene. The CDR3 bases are TGTGCCAGCACTAGCGGGAGTGTTTACGAGCAGTACTTC. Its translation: CASTSGSVYEQYF.

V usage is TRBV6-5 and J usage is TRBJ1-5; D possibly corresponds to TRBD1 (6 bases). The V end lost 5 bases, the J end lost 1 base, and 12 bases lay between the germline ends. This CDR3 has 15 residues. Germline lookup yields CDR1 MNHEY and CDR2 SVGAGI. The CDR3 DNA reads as TGTGCCAGCAGTCTGGGGGCGGGCAGCAATCAGCCCCAGCATTTT. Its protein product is CASSLGAGSNQPQHF.

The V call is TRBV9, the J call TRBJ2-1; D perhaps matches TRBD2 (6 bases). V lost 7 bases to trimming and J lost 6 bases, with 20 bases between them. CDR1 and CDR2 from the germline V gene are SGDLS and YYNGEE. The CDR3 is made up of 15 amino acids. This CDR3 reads CASSPGSPPLNEQFF. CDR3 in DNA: TGTGCCAGCTCCCCCGGGAGTCCACCTCTCAATGAGCAGTTCTTC.

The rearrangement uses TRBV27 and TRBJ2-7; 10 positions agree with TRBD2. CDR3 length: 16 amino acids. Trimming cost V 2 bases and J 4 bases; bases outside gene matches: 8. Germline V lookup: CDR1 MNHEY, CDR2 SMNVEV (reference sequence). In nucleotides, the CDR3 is TGTGCCAGCAGTTTAAGTACTAGCGGGACGGTGTACGAGCAGTACTTC. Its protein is CASSLSTSGTVYEQYF.

The CDR3 sequence is CATSRDWDYYGYTF. The CDR3 nucleotides are TGTGCCACCAGCAGAGACTGGGACTACTATGGCTACACCTTC. This chain connects TRBV15 to TRBJ1-2; D may be TRBD1 (5 bases). The V gene's germline CDR1 is LNHNV and CDR2 YYDKDF (reference sequence). The CDR3 spans 14 residues. V was pared by 0 bases and J by 3 bases, with 8 bases between. The whole variable domain, filled in from reference TRBV15 and TRBJ1-2, reads DAMVIQNPRYQVTQFGKPVTLSCSQTLNHNVMYWYQQKSSQAPKLLFHYYDKDFNNEADTPDNFQSRRPNTSFCFLDIRSPGLGDTAMYLCATSRDWDYYGYTFGSGTRLTVV.

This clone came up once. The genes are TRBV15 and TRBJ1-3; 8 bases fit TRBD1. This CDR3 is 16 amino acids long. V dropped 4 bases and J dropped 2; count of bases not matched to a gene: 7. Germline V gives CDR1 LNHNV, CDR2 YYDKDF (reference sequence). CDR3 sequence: CATSTPGGAAGNTIYF. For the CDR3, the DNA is TGTGCCACCAGCACACCAGGGGGCGCCGCTGGAAACACCATATATTTT.

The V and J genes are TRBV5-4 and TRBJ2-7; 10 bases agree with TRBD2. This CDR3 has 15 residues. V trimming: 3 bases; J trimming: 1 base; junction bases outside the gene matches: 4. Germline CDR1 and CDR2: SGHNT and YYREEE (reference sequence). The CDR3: CASSSSGSGSYEQYF. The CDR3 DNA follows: TGTGCCAGCAGCTCTAGCGGGAGTGGGTCCTACGAGCAGTACTTC.

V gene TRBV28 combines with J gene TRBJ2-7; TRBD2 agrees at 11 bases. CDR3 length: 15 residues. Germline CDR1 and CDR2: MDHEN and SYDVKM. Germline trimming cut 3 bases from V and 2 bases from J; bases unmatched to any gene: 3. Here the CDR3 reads CASSFVAGGTYEQYF. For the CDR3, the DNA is TGTGCCAGCAGTTTTGTAGCGGGAGGGACCTACGAGCAGTACTTC.

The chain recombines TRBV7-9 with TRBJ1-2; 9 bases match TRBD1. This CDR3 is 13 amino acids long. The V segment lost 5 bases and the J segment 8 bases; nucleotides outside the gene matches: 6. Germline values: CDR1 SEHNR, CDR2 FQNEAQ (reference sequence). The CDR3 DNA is TGTGCCAGCAGCCCAACAGGGGGCTGGGGCTACACCTTC. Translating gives CASSPTGGWGYTF.

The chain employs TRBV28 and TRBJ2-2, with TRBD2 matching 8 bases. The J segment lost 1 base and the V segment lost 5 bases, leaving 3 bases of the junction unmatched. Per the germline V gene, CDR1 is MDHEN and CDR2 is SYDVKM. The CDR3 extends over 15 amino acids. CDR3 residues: CASSRLALNTGELFF. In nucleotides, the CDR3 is TGTGCCAGCAGTAGACTAGCGCTGAACACCGGGGAGCTGTTTTTT. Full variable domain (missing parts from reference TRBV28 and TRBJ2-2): DVKVTQSSRYLVKRTGEKVFLECVQDMDHENMFWYRQDPGLGLRLIYFSYDVKMKEKGDIPEGYSVSREKKERFSLILESASTNQTSMYLCASSRLALNTGELFFGEGSRLTVL.

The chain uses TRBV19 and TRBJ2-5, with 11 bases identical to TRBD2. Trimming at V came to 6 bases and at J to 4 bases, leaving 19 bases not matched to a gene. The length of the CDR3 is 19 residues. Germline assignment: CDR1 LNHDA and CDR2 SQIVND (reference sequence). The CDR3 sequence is CASSQNSGRALISRETQYF. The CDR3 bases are TGTGCCAGTAGCCAAAATAGCGGGAGGGCCCTGATTTCCCGAGAGACCCAGTACTTC.

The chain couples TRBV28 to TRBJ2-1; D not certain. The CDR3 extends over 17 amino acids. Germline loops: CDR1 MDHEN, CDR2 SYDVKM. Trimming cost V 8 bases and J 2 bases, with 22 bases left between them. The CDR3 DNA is TGTGCCAGCGCCGAAGTACAGACCCTCGGCGCCTACAATGAGCAGTTCTTC. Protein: CASAEVQTLGAYNEQFF. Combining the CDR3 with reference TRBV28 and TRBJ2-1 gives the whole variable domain DVKVTQSSRYLVKRTGEKVFLECVQDMDHENMFWYRQDPGLGLRLIYFSYDVKMKEKGDIPEGYSVSREKKERFSLILESASTNQTSMYLCASAEVQTLGAYNEQFFGPGTRLTVL.

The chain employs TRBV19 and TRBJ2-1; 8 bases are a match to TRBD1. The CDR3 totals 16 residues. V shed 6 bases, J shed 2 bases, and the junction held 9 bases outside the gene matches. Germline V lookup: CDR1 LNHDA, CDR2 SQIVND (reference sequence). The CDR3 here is CASSPLTGGAYNEQFF. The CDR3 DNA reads TGTGCCAGTAGCCCCTTAACAGGGGGAGCCTACAATGAGCAGTTCTTC.

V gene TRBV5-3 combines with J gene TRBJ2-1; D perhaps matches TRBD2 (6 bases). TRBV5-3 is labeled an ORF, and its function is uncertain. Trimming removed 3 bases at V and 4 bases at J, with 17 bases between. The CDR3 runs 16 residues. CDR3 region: CARSCLIAETYNEQFF. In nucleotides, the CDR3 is TGTGCCAGAAGCTGTTTAATAGCGGAGACATACAATGAGCAGTTCTTC.

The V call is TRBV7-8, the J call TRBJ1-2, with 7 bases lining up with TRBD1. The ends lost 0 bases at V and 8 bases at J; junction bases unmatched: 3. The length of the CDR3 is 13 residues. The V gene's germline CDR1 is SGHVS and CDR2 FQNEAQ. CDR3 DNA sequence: TGTGCCAGCAGCTTAGCATACAGGGGAGGCTACACCTTC. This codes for CASSLAYRGGYTF.

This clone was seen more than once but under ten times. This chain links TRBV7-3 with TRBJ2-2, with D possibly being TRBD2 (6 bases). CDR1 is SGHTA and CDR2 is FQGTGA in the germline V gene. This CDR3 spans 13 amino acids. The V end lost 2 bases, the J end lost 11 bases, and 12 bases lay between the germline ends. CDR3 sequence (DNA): TGTGCCAGCAGCTTATCGGGGGATCGTGAGCTGTTTTTT. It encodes CASSLSGDRELFF.